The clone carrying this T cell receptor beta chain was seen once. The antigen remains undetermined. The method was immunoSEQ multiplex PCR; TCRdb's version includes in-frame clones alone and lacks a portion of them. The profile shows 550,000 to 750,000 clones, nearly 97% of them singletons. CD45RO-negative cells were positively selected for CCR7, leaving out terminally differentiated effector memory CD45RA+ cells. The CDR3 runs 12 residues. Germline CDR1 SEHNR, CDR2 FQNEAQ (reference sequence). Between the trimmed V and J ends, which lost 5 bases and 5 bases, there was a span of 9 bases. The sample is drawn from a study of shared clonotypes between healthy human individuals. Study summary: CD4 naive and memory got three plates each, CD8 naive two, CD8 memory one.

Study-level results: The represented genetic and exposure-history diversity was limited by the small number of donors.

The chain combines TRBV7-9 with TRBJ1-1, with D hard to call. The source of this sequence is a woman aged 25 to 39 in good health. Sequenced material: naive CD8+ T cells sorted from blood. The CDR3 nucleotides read TGTGCCAGCAGCGAGGGAAGGACTGAAGCTTTCTTT. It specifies CASSEGRTEAFF. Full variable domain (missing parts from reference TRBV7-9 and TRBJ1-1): DTGVSQNPRHKITKRGQNVTFRCDPISEHNRLYWYRQTLGQGPEFLTYFQNEAQLEKSRLLSDRFSAERPKGSFSTLEIQRTEQGDSAMYLCASSEGRTEAFFGQGTRLTVV.